This T cell receptor beta chain was retrieved from a study of blood T cells in healthy people across ages. A sample-barcoded 5' primer and a J-beta primer mix were used in a second PCR of roughly 7 to 11 cycles. TCRdb itself ran the 5' RACE reads through MiXCR, one entry per CDR3 protein. The sample shows about 830,000 distinct CDR3 sequences, roughly 50% of them seen only once. Germline lookup yields CDR1 ENHRY and CDR2 SYGVKD. The CDR3 runs 10 residues. V lost 8 bases and J lost 7, with 8 bases in between. This chain joins TRBV10-3 and TRBJ2-5; D is perhaps TRBD1 (6 bases). The clonotype was recovered from a man aged 30-40 years in good health. Specimen: blood. The CDR3 bases are TGTGCCATCGGGGACACGACCCAGTACTTC. Its protein product is CAIGDTTQYF.